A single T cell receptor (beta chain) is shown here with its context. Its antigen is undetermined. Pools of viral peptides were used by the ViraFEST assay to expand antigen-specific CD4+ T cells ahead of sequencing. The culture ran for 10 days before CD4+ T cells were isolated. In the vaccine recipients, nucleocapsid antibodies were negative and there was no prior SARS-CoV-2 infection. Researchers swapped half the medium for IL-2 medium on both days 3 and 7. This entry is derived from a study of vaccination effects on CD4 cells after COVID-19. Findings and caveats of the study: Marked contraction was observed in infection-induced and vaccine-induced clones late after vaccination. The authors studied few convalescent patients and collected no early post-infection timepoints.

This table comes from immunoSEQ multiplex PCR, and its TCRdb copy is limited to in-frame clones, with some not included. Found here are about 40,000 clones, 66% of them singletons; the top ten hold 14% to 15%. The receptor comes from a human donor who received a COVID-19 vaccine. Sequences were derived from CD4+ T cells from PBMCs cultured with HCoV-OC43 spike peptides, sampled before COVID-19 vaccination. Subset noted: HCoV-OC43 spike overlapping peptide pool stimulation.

The chain's CDR3 is CATRTGGNEKLFF. CDR3 bases: TGTGCCACAAGGACAGGGGGTAATGAAAAACTGTTTTTT. The J gene is TRBJ1-4, the V gene TRBV10-3, with 10 bases aligning to TRBD1. The germline CDR1 and CDR2 sequences are ENHRY and SYGVKD. The CDR3 consists of 13 residues. The V gene end was trimmed by 10 bases and the J gene end by 4 bases; junction bases not matched to a gene: 3.